The present T cell receptor beta chain was sequenced within a study of T cell repertoires in cytomegalovirus infection. The CDR3 has 15 amino acids. Germline-derived CDR1 and CDR2 are MNHNS and SASEGT. TCRdb fed the reads into MiXCR, producing one record per CDR3 protein. Of hundreds of thousands of distinct CDR3 sequences listed, roughly 43% were seen once; the top ten hold around two fifths. Of note for this clonotype: Its specificity is not known. Its ends do not fully match the called genes, so a read error is possible.

The study's findings and limits: Dominating the ex vivo response were HLA-C-restricted CMV-specific TCR beta clonotypes.

Sequencing used cultured PBMCs, obtained from culture after CMV antigen stimulation. The clonotype comes from a human donor in good health (CMV status not recorded). Some clones in this sample may be carry-over from other donors' samples. V usage is TRBV6-1 and J usage is TRBJ2-2, with a weak D call TRBD2 (5 bases). This CDR3 reads CASSQAAGPGGELFF. The CDR3 DNA reads TGTGCCAGCAGTCAAGCGGCGGGCCCGGGCGGGGAGCTGTTTTTT.